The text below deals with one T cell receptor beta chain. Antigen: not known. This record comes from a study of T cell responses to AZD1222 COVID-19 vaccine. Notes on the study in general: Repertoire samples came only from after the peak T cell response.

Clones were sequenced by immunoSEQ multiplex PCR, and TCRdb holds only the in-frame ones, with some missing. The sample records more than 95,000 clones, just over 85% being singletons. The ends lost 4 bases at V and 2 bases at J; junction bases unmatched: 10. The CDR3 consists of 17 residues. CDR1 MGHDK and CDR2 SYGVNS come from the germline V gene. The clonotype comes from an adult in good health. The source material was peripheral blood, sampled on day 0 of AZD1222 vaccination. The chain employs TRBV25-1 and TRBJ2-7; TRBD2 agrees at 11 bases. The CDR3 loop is CASSAPPGTSGTYEQYF. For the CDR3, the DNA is TGTGCCAGCAGTGCCCCCCCCGGGACTAGCGGAACCTACGAGCAGTACTTC.